The TCR beta chain under discussion was sequenced for a study of memory CD4+ T cells and cytomegalovirus serostatus. Single viable CD3+CD4+CD8-CD45RO+ cells were sorted as the memory CD4+ T cells. In the case of this clone: Its cognate antigen is unknown.

Per the germline V gene, CDR1 is SGHRS and CDR2 is YFSETQ. The CDR3 runs to 17 residues. V was pared by 4 bases and J by 2 bases, with 6 bases of the junction left unmatched. Repertoires were generated with immunoSEQ multiplex PCR, while TCRdb's copy carries only in-frame clones and drops some. Found here are 60,000 or so clones, approximately 82% of them singletons; the top ten hold under 0.5%. Study-level results: Repertoires predicted CMV serostatus with median bootstrapped AUC of 0.95.

Sequencing was performed on memory CD4+ T cells from blood. The sequence derives from an adult in good health and CMV-seronegative. Some clones in this sample may be carry-over from other donors' samples. The chain is built from TRBV5-1 and TRBJ2-7, with 16 bases that match TRBD2. The CDR3 bases are TGCGCCAGCAGCCCCGGGACTAGCGGGAGGGCCCCCTACGAGCAGTACTTC. Protein product: CASSPGTSGRAPYEQYF.